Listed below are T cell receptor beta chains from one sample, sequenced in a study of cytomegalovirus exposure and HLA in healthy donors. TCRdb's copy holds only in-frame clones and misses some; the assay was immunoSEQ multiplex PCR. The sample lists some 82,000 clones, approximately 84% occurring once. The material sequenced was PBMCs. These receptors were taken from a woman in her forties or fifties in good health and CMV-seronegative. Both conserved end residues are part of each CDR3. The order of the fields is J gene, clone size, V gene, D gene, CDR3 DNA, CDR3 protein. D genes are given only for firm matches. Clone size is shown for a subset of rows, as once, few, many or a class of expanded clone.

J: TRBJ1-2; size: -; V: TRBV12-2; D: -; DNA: TGTGCAAGTCGCTCCGCCGGGACAGGGCCCCACTATGGCTACACCTTC; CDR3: CASRSAGTGPHYGYTF
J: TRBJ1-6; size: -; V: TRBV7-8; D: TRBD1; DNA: TGTGCCAGCAGCTTTGAGACAGGGGGTAATTCACCCCTCCACTTT; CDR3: CASSFETGGNSPLHF
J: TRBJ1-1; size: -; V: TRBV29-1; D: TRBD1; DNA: TGCAGCGTTGTTGGACAGGGGGTCACTGAAGCTTTCTTT; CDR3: CSVVGQGVTEAFF
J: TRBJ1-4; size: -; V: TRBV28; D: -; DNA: TGTGCCAGCAGCCCGGGGGCAACTAATGAAAAACTGTTTTTT; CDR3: CASSPGATNEKLFF
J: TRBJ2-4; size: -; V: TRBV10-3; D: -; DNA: TGTGCCATCAGTGAGTCACCTGACTTAGCCAAAAACATTCAGTACTTC; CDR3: CAISESPDLAKNIQYF
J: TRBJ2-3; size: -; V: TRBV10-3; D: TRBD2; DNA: TGTGCCACCCCTAGCGGGAGTGATACGCAGTATTTT; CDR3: CATPSGSDTQYF
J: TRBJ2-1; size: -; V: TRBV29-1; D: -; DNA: TGCAGCGTTTCATACGCGGGGTCCTACAATGAGCAGTTCTTC; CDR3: CSVSYAGSYNEQFF
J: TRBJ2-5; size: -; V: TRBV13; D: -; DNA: TGTGCCAGCAGCTTAGCCAGCGGGGAGACCCAGTACTTC; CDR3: CASSLASGETQYF
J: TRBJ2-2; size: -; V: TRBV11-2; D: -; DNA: TGTGCCAGCAGCTTAGAATCGGGCACCGGGGAGCTGTTTTTT; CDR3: CASSLESGTGELFF
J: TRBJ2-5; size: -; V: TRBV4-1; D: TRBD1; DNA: TGCGCCAGCAGCCATGCTTACGACAGGGTGAGCCCACAAGAGACCCAGTACTTC; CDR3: CASSHAYDRVSPQETQYF
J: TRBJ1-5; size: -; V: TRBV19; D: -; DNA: TGTGCCAGTAGTATTATACAGGGTAACAATCAGCCCCAGCATTTT; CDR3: CASSIIQGNNQPQHF
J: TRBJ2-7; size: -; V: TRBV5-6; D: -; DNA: TGTGCCAGCAGCTTGGTTTCGGCAGGGTATACCTACGAGCAGTACTTC; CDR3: CASSLVSAGYTYEQYF
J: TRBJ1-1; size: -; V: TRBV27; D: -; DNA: TGTGCCAGCAGTTTTAGGGGGGGGAACACTGAAGCTTTCTTT; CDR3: CASSFRGGNTEAFF
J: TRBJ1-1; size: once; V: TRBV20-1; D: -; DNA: TGCAGTGCTGGGACACCCTCTGAAGCTTTCTTT; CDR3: CSAGTPSEAFF
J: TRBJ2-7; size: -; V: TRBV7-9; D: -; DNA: TGTGCCAGCAGCGCCCGTGGTGGGGGGACCTACGAGCAGTACTTC; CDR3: CASSARGGGTYEQYF
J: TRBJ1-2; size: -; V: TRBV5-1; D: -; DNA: TGCGCCAGCAGCTCTAATGGCCCGGGGAACTATGGCTACACCTTC; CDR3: CASSSNGPGNYGYTF
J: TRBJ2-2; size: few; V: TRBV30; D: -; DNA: TGTGCCTGGAGTGTACTCGCTGAAGAGCTGTTTTTT; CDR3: CAWSVLAEELFF
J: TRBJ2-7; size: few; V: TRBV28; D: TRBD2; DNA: TGTGCCAGCAGCCCTTCCGGGACTAGCGGCTACGAGCAGTACTTC; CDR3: CASSPSGTSGYEQYF
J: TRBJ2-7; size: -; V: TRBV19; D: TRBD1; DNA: TGTGCCAGTAGAAAGTTTACAGGGGACGAGCAGTACTTC; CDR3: CASRKFTGDEQYF
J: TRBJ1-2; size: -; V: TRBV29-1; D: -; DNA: TGCAGCGCAGGACGGACAAGTGGCTACACCTTC; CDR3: CSAGRTSGYTF
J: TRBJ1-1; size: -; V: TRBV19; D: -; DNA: TGTGCCAGTAGCCGGCAGGTTGCTCAAGCGGCTGAAGCTTTCTTT; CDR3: CASSRQVAQAAEAFF
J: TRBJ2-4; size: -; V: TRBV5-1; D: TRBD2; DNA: TGCGCCAGCAGCTTCAAGATGTCCGGGACTAGCGGTTCTCTAGCCAAAAACATTCAGTACTTC; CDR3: CASSFKMSGTSGSLAKNIQYF
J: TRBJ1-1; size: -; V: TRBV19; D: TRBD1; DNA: TGTGCCAGTAGTATTGGACAGGGGGCGACGGCTTTCTTT; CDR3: CASSIGQGATAFF
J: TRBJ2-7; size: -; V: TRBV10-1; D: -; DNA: TGCGCCAGCAGTGACTCGACGGGTCCTGGCGAGCAGTACTTC; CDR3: CASSDSTGPGEQYF
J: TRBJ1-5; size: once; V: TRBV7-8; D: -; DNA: TGTGCCAGCAGCCCTAATTATAGCAATCAGCCCCAGCATTTT; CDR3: CASSPNYSNQPQHF
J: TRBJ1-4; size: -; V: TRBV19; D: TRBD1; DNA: TGTGCCAGTAGTAACAGGGGAACTAATGAAAAACTGTTTTTT; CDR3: CASSNRGTNEKLFF
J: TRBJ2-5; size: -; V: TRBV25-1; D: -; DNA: TGTGCCAGCAGTGAATCGTCCCAAGAGACCCAGTACTTC; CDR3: CASSESSQETQYF
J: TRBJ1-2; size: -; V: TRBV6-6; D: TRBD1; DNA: TGTGCCAGCAGTTACTCGACAGGGGAAAGCGGCTACACCTTC; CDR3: CASSYSTGESGYTF
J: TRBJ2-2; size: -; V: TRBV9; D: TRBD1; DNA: TGTGCCAGCAGCGTGGGACAGACGAACACCGGGGAGCTGTTTTTT; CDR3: CASSVGQTNTGELFF